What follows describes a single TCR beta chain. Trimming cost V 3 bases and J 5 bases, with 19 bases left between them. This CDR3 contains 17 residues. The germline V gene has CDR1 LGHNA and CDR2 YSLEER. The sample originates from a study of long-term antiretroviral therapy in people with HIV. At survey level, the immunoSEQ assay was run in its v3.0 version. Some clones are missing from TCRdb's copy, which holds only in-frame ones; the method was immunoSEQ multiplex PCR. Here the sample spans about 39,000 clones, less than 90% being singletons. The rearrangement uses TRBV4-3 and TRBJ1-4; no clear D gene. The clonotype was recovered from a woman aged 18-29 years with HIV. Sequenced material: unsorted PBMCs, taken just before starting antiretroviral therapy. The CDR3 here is CASSQRHLTMGNEKLFF. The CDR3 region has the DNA TGCGCCAGCAGCCAGAGACACCTAACCATGGGGAATGAAAAACTGTTTTTT.